In its sample, the clone carrying this TCR beta chain was seen once. Its target is unknown. Trimming removed 5 bases at V and 0 bases at J, with 7 bases between. Germline V gene data show CDR1 as SGHTA and CDR2 as FQGNSA. This CDR3 spans 13 amino acids. This sample is drawn from a study of vaccination and CD4 T cells after COVID-19. Cultured CD4+ T-cell DNA underwent Oncomine TCR Beta short-read sequencing. Extraction of genomic DNA was performed on cultured CD4+ T cells. MiXCR, run by TCRdb on the PCR reads, gives a single entry per CDR3 protein. The repertoire includes 13,000 or so distinct CDR3 sequences, around two thirds of them detected once, and approximately 12% sits in the top ten. The treatment was: roughly ten-day PBMC culture with coronavirus spike peptide pools or control peptides (ViraFEST assay). After expanding antigen-specific T cells with peptide pools, ViraFEST sequenced their TCRs.

The specimen sequenced was CD4+ T cells from blood, cultured in vitro. The V call is TRBV7-2, the J call TRBJ1-1, with D unclear. The receptor's source is a human donor who had recovered from COVID-19. CDR3 coding DNA: TGTGCCAGCAGCCGCCAGGTGAACACTGAAGCTTTCTTT. This encodes CASSRQVNTEAFF.